The following is a T cell receptor beta chain sequence with its context. What it recognizes is unknown. This sample is drawn from a study of identical twins. The germline V and J ends were trimmed by 2 bases and 6 bases, with 17 bases remaining between them. Germline CDR1 and CDR2: MNHNS and SASEGT. This CDR3 region has 16 residues. Whole-study findings and limits: Modelling underestimated the level of out-of-frame TCR alpha sharing observed in monozygotic twins. Sharing of beta out-of-frame sequences by twins showed a weaker excess.

TCRdb called the 5' RACE reads again in MiXCR, with one record for every CDR3 protein. The table includes hundreds of thousands of distinct CDR3 sequences, roughly 6% detected once. This chain connects TRBV6-1 to TRBJ1-5; D perhaps matches TRBD1 (5 bases). This sequence was found in a man in his late teens or twenties in good health. The sample taken for sequencing was naive T cells sorted from blood. The CDR3 reads CASSEYRDLVGQPQHF. The CDR3 DNA reads as TGTGCCAGCAGTGAATACCGGGACTTGGTGGGTCAGCCCCAGCATTTT.